These 22 T cell receptor beta chains came from one sample sequenced in a study of T cell responses to AZD1222 COVID-19 vaccine. Here immunoSEQ multiplex PCR was the method, and the copy in TCRdb shows in-frame clones only, minus some. The profile shows about 130,000 clones, just under 95% of them singletons. This specimen was peripheral blood, taken 28 days after the second AZD1222 dose. The origin of the receptors is an adult who received the AZD1222 COVID-19 vaccine.

The chain joins TRBV9 to TRBJ1-4; the match to TRBD1 covers 11 bases. The CDR3 loop spans 19 amino acids. Germline CDR1 reads SGDLS; CDR2 reads YYNGEE. V gave up 4 bases and J gave up 3 bases; unmatched junction bases: 14. The CDR3 bases are TGTGCCAGCAGCCTAAACGGACAGGGGGCAAGGCTGGCTAATGAAAAACTGTTTTTT. Translated, it gives CASSLNGQGARLANEKLFF.

The chain has TRBV29-1 and TRBJ1-1; TRBD1 is a possible D gene (6 bases). In germline, CDR1 is SQVTM, CDR2 ANQGSEA. The CDR3 is 15 residues long. V was pared by 0 bases and J by 1 base, with 12 bases between. The CDR3, as DNA: TGCAGCGTTGAAGATCTTGGACAGAAGAACACTGAAGCTTTCTTT. Its translation: CSVEDLGQKNTEAFF.

The CDR3 region has the DNA TGTGCCAGCAGCTTAGTCGGCAGGGAGAACACTGAAGCTTTCTTT. Translation gives CASSLVGRENTEAFF. The chain couples TRBV7-9 to TRBJ1-1, with D possibly matching TRBD1 (5 bases). CDR3 length equals 15 residues. Trimming shortened V by 1 base and J by 1 base, and 10 bases separated the two germline ends. The germline CDR1 and CDR2 sequences are SEHNR and FQNEAQ (reference sequence).

This clone has a single count. DNA of the CDR3: TGTGCCAGCAGCCTTGGGGTTTCCTACAATGAGCAGTTCTTC. Its translation is CASSLGVSYNEQFF. The V call is TRBV27, the J call TRBJ2-1; the D is unclear. The V gene's germline CDR1 is MNHEY and CDR2 SMNVEV (reference sequence). Deletions cut 6 bases from V and 1 base from J, with 10 bases between. This CDR3 contains 14 residues.

CDR3 sequence (DNA): TGTGCCAGCAGCTTGGTACGGCGGAATGAGCAGTTCTTC. Translation gives CASSLVRRNEQFF. V gene TRBV7-9 combines with J gene TRBJ2-1, with no clear D. Germline loops: CDR1 SEHNR, CDR2 FQNEAQ (reference sequence). The V end was cut by 3 bases, the J end by 7 bases, with 10 bases between. The CDR3 spans 13 residues.

The genes are TRBV5-5 and TRBJ2-4; D possibly uses TRBD1 or TRBD2 (5 bases each). Trimming cost V 0 bases and J 8 bases, with 12 bases left between them. Germline values: CDR1 SGHKS, CDR2 YYEKEE (reference sequence). The CDR3 sequence is 14 residues long. The CDR3 spells CASSLDPWGYIQYF. The CDR3 nucleotides are TGTGCCAGCAGCTTGGACCCGTGGGGGTACATTCAGTACTTC.

The chain recombines TRBV29-1 with TRBJ1-1, with no clear D. V dropped 1 base and J dropped 7 bases, with 10 bases sitting between them. Looked up from germline, CDR1 is SQVTM and CDR2 is ANQGSEA. CDR3 length equals 12 residues. The CDR3 protein is CSVEARDVEAFF. CDR3 bases: TGCAGCGTTGAAGCACGCGACGTTGAAGCTTTCTTT.

This clone was detected once. The V and J genes are TRBV4-1 and TRBJ2-7; a possible D gene is TRBD2 (6 bases). CDR3 length equals 15 residues. V dropped 1 base and J dropped 1 base, with 11 bases sitting between them. The V gene's germline CDR1 is MGHRA and CDR2 YSYEKL. The chain's CDR3 is CASSQVGTVSYEQYF. The CDR3 DNA is TGCGCCAGCAGCCAAGTGGGGACTGTGTCCTACGAGCAGTACTTC.

The chain joins TRBV7-9 to TRBJ1-1; D is unresolved. This CDR3 spans 15 amino acids. Germline values: CDR1 SEHNR, CDR2 FQNEAQ (reference sequence). V shed 5 bases and J shed 2 bases, with 15 bases lying between them. CDR3 loop: CASSREGGVNTEAFF. The CDR3 DNA sequence: TGTGCCAGCAGCCGCGAAGGCGGAGTAAACACTGAAGCTTTCTTT.

V is TRBV5-4 and J is TRBJ1-6, with 7 nucleotides matching TRBD1. Looked up from germline, CDR1 is SGHNT and CDR2 is YYREEE (reference sequence). CDR3 length: 16 residues. J lost 4 bases, V lost 2 bases, and 6 bases had no gene match. CDR3 DNA sequence: TGTGCCAGCAGCTTCAGTGGGGGACAGTATAATTCACCCCTCCACTTT. It translates to CASSFSGGQYNSPLHF.

This sequence joins TRBV7-9 and TRBJ1-3; D is perhaps TRBD1 (5 bases). V was cut by 5 bases and J by 0 bases, with 11 bases left in between. CDR1 is SEHNR, CDR2 FQNEAQ, per germline (reference sequence). The CDR3 is made up of 15 amino acids. Written as DNA, the CDR3 is TGTGCCAGCAGCCTACGGGGGATCTCTGGAAACACCATATATTTT. This encodes CASSLRGISGNTIYF.

The gene calls are TRBV18 and TRBJ1-5; TRBD1 matches 7 bases. Germline-derived CDR1 and CDR2 are KGHSH and LQKENI. CDR3 length: 14 amino acids. The J segment lost 7 bases and the V segment lost 1 base, leaving 4 bases of the junction unmatched. Here the CDR3 DNA reads TGTGCCAGCTCACCACAAACAGGGGAACAGCCCCAGCATTTT. Translated: CASSPQTGEQPQHF.

The V gene is TRBV6-5, the J gene TRBJ2-7; TRBD2 agrees at 11 bases. V lost 6 bases and J lost 4; bases outside the gene matches: 5. CDR3 length: 14 amino acids. The V gene's germline CDR1 is MNHEY and CDR2 SVGAGI. DNA for the CDR3: TGTGCCAGCAGCCTAGCGGGGGGAGCGTACGAGCAGTACTTC. This gives the protein CASSLAGGAYEQYF.

The V gene is TRBV9, the J gene TRBJ1-2; D is unresolved. Germline V gene sequence: CDR1 SGDLS, CDR2 YYNGEE. V was cut by 0 bases and J by 4 bases, with 13 bases left in between. The CDR3 runs to 15 residues. Written as DNA, the CDR3 is TGTGCCAGCAGCGTAGCCACGGGATCGGCCTATGGCTACACCTTC. It codes for CASSVATGSAYGYTF. The full variable domain, its missing parts supplied by reference TRBV9 and TRBJ1-2, is DSGVTQTPKHLITATGQRVTLRCSPRSGDLSVYWYQQSLDQGLQFLIQYYNGEERAKGNILERFSAQQFPDLHSELNLSSLELGDSALYFCASSVATGSAYGYTFGSGTRLTVV.

V gene TRBV29-1 combines with J gene TRBJ1-1; D call uncertain. The ends were cut back, 2 bases at V and 3 bases at J, with 10 bases in the middle. The CDR3 runs 13 residues. Looked up from germline, CDR1 is SQVTM and CDR2 is ANQGSEA. CDR3 nucleotide sequence: TGCAGCGTTGAAACAAGGGTCCACACTGAAGCTTTCTTT. Translation: CSVETRVHTEAFF.

The rearrangement uses TRBV19 and TRBJ2-7, with 7 bases aligning to TRBD1. Germline-derived CDR1 and CDR2 are LNHDA and SQIVND (reference sequence). The CDR3 totals 13 residues. V gave up 6 bases and J gave up 3 bases; unmatched junction bases: 5. The CDR3 here is CASSPAGGYEQYF. The DNA of the CDR3 is TGTGCCAGTAGCCCGGCAGGGGGCTACGAGCAGTACTTC.

This rearrangement joins TRBV29-1 to TRBJ1-1, with D uncertain. V was trimmed by 4 bases and J by 1 base, leaving 7 bases between them. This CDR3 is 12 amino acids long. CDR1 is SQVTM, CDR2 ANQGSEA, per germline. The DNA of the CDR3 is TGCAGCGTTGGCTGGCGGAACACTGAAGCTTTCTTT. Its protein is CSVGWRNTEAFF. Full variable domain (remainder filled in from reference TRBV29-1 and TRBJ1-1): SAVISQKPSRDICQRGTSLTIQCQVDSQVTMMFWYRQQPGQSLTLIATANQGSEATYESGFVIDKFPISRPNLTFSTLTVSNMSPEDSSIYLCSVGWRNTEAFFGQGTRLTVV.

This chain joins TRBV25-1 and TRBJ2-7, with 8 bases lining up with TRBD1. V trimming: 6 bases; J trimming: 3 bases; junction bases outside the gene matches: 4. CDR1 and CDR2 (germline): MGHDK, SYGVNS. This CDR3 region has 13 residues. CDR3 DNA: TGTGCCAGCAGGGGGACAGGAGACTACGAGCAGTACTTC. It translates to CASRGTGDYEQYF.

The chain employs TRBV4-1 and TRBJ1-4, with D perhaps TRBD1 (5 bases). CDR1 and CDR2 from the germline V gene are MGHRA and YSYEKL. This CDR3 is 15 amino acids long. V was shortened by 1 base and J by 5 bases, with 11 bases between the two germline ends. The chain's CDR3 is CASSQGRRGNEKLFF. The CDR3 DNA follows: TGCGCCAGCAGCCAAGGGCGGAGGGGAAATGAAAAACTGTTTTTT.

Only one count was recorded for this clone. J is TRBJ2-7 and V is TRBV6-1; D is ambiguous. The CDR3 loop spans 10 amino acids. Germline V gene data show CDR1 as MNHNS and CDR2 as SASEGT. Trimming removed 2 bases at V and 6 bases at J, with 2 bases between. CDR3 sequence (DNA): TGTGCCAGCAGTGAACCCGAGCAGTACTTC. Its translation: CASSEPEQYF.

The chain recombines TRBV10-1 with TRBJ2-6, with D uncertain. Between the trimmed V and J ends, which lost 10 bases and 9 bases, there was a span of 19 bases. This CDR3 has 14 amino acids. Germline V lookup: CDR1 WNHNN, CDR2 SYGVQD (reference sequence). The CDR3 protein is CATPPRLRVNVLTF. CDR3 coding DNA: TGCGCCACCCCTCCCCGCCTCCGGGTCAACGTCCTGACTTTC.

V and J are TRBV7-2 and TRBJ2-5; 9 positions match TRBD1. Germline CDR1 SGHTA, CDR2 FQGNSA. J gave up 2 bases and V 5 bases, and 9 bases lay outside the gene matches. The CDR3 totals 16 residues. CDR3 DNA: TGTGCCAGCAGCCTACAGGGGGCATCGGGACAAGAGACCCAGTACTTC. As protein: CASSLQGASGQETQYF. Complete variable domain (other parts from reference TRBV7-2 and TRBJ2-5): GAGVSQSPSNKVTEKGKDVELRCDPISGHTALYWYRQSLGQGLEFLIYFQGNSAPDKSGLPSDRFSAERTGGSVSTLTIQRTQQEDSAVYLCASSLQGASGQETQYFGPGTRLLVL.